The 24 T cell receptor beta chains below come from one sample, sequenced in a study of Ad26.COV2.S vaccination and SARS-CoV-2 variants. Produced via immunoSEQ multiplex PCR; TCRdb's table is partial and in-frame only. The profile shows 350,000 to 450,000 clones, about 91% of them singletons. The specimen was peripheral blood, collected after recovery from COVID-19. These receptors were collected from a human donor who had recovered from COVID-19.

This clone was counted once. The chain couples TRBV9 to TRBJ2-1, with 9 positions matching TRBD2. With V trimmed by 0 bases and J by 13 bases, 2 bases remained unmatched. The CDR3 runs to 12 residues. Germline values: CDR1 SGDLS, CDR2 YYNGEE. The CDR3 DNA reads TGTGCCAGCAGCGTAGTAGCGGGGGAACAGTTCTTC. Its translation: CASSVVAGEQFF.

The chain combines TRBV7-3 with TRBJ1-1; 7 nucleotides line up with TRBD1. The CDR3 has 14 residues. The V gene's germline CDR1 is SGHTA and CDR2 FQGTGA. Trimming took 2 bases from V and 1 from J; bases not matched to a gene: 1. CDR3 nucleotides: TGTGCCAGCAGCTTACGACAGGGGAACACTGAAGCTTTCTTT. This codes for CASSLRQGNTEAFF.

The chain links TRBV3-1 (or the pseudogene TRBV3-2) to TRBJ1-2, with a possible D match to TRBD1 (6 bases). This CDR3 has 15 amino acids. V was cut by 1 base and J by 7 bases, with 16 bases left in between. Per the germline V gene, CDR1 is LGHDT and CDR2 is YNNKEL (reference sequence). The CDR3 is CASSQGGRGTRGYTF. The CDR3 nucleotides are TGTGCCAGCAGCCAAGGAGGCAGGGGTACGCGTGGCTACACCTTC.

The CDR3, as DNA: TGTGCCAGTAGTATACTTTCCGGCGCGAACACTGAAGCTTTCTTT. Its translation: CASSILSGANTEAFF. The chain recombines TRBV19 with TRBJ1-1; the D is unclear. CDR1 and CDR2 (germline): LNHDA, SQIVND (reference sequence). The CDR3 consists of 15 residues. V lost 2 bases and J 1 base, leaving 11 bases between the germline ends.

This rearrangement joins TRBV4-1 to TRBJ2-3, with TRBD2 identical over 8 bases. Losses at the gene ends were 3 bases for V and 0 bases for J; bases not matched to a gene: 11. Germline CDR1 and CDR2: MGHRA and YSYEKL. The CDR3 consists of 18 residues. CDR3 protein: CASSQVFRRGASTDTQYF. The CDR3 DNA sequence: TGCGCCAGCAGCCAGGTCTTTAGGCGGGGGGCGAGCACAGATACGCAGTATTTT.

This clone was counted a single time. The chain has TRBV12-2 and TRBJ2-1; TRBD1 was called by the table and not checked on the DNA. TRBV12-2 is tagged as a pseudogene. The CDR3 is 15 residues long. The CDR3 loop reads CASRFRTRAYNEQFF. The CDR3 region has the DNA TGTGCAAGTCGCTTTAGGACACGTGCCTACAATGAGCAGTTCTTC.

J is TRBJ1-2 and V is TRBV11-3; D is possibly TRBD1 (5 bases). CDR1 and CDR2 (germline): SGHNT, YENEEA. This CDR3 region has 18 residues. V was trimmed by 0 bases and J by 0 bases, leaving 17 bases between them. CDR3 sequence: CASSLEGVILTTNYGYTF. In DNA form, the CDR3 reads TGTGCCAGCAGCTTAGAGGGGGTTATACTTACAACTAACTATGGCTACACCTTC.

This chain uses TRBV19 with TRBJ1-1, with no clear D. The CDR3 has 13 residues. Trimming took off 2 bases at V and 3 bases at J, with 7 bases between the two ends. Per germline, CDR1 LNHDA and CDR2 SQIVND (reference sequence). The CDR3 sequence: CASSIQGYTEAFF. The CDR3 bases are TGTGCCAGTAGTATACAAGGTTACACTGAAGCTTTCTTT. Supplemented by reference TRBV19 and TRBJ1-1, the full variable domain reads DGGITQSPKYLFRKEGQNVTLSCEQNLNHDAMYWYRQDPGQGLRLIYYSQIVNDFQKGDIAEGYSVSREKKESFPLTVTSAQKNPTAFYLCASSIQGYTEAFFGQGTRLTVV.

The J gene is TRBJ1-6, the V gene TRBV25-1; D ambiguous. The V gene lost 4 bases and the J gene lost 8 bases, with 9 bases spanning the gap. The CDR3 consists of 13 residues. Germline assignment: CDR1 MGHDK and CDR2 SYGVNS. In DNA, the CDR3 is TGTGCCAGCAGTGGGTTTCTGGATTCACCCCTCCACTTT. Translation gives CASSGFLDSPLHF.

The genes are TRBV5-1 and TRBJ1-2; 10 nucleotides align to TRBD1. V lost 4 bases to trimming and J lost 7 bases; unmatched junction nucleotides: 16. The CDR3 has 17 amino acids. Germline assignment: CDR1 SGHRS and CDR2 YFSETQ. The CDR3 region is CASSGTGTGVRDSGYTF. Written as DNA, the CDR3 is TGCGCCAGCAGCGGAACCGGGACAGGGGTTCGGGATTCTGGCTACACCTTC.

V and J are TRBV5-1 and TRBJ1-5, with TRBD1 matching over 8 bases. V was pared by 0 bases and J by 1 base, with 9 bases of the junction left unmatched. CDR1 is SGHRS, CDR2 YFSETQ, per germline. This CDR3 has 18 amino acids. CDR3 coding DNA: TGCGCCAGCAGCTTGGAGGCAGGGGGCCCGGTGAGCAATCAGCCCCAGCATTTT. It yields the protein CASSLEAGGPVSNQPQHF.

Comment on this clone: This sample includes further DNA sequences coding for the same CDR3. The genes are TRBV6-5 and TRBJ1-4, with D perhaps matching TRBD1 (6 bases). Germline V gene lookup returns CDR1 MNHEY and CDR2 SVGAGI. V lost 2 bases to trimming and J lost 5 bases, with 9 bases between them. The CDR3 spans 14 residues. CDR3 coding DNA: TGTGCCAGCAGTTACGGGCAGGGGAATGAAAAACTGTTTTTT. Residues: CASSYGQGNEKLFF.

As to this clone: In the same sample, other DNA sequences code for this CDR3. The V gene is TRBV11-2, the J gene TRBJ1-5, with D perhaps TRBD1 (5 bases). Germline loops: CDR1 SGHAT, CDR2 FQNNGV. The CDR3 sequence is 14 residues long. V gave up 1 base and J gave up 6 bases, with 10 bases separating them. The CDR3 region has the DNA TGTGCCAGCAGCTTAGGGGGCGTAGGTCAGCCCCAGCATTTT. This gives the protein CASSLGGVGQPQHF. Drawing the rest from reference TRBV11-2 and TRBJ1-5, the complete variable domain is EAGVAQSPRYKIIEKRQSVAFWCNPISGHATLYWYQQILGQGPKLLIQFQNNGVVDDSQLPKDRFSAERLKGVDSTLKIQPAKLEDSAVYLCASSLGGVGQPQHFGDGTRLSIL.

The gene calls are TRBV9 and TRBJ2-7; 10 bases match TRBD1. The CDR3 is made up of 13 amino acids. V gave up 7 bases and J gave up 6 bases; unmatched junction bases: 7. Germline V gene sequence: CDR1 SGDLS, CDR2 YYNGEE. Here the CDR3 reads CASGGQGSIEQYF. The CDR3 DNA follows: TGTGCCAGCGGGGGACAGGGGTCTATCGAGCAGTACTTC.

A few counts support this clone. The chain combines TRBV12-5 with TRBJ1-5; no definite D call. This CDR3 is built from 17 residues. In germline, CDR1 is LGHNT, CDR2 FRNRAP. The V end lost 0 bases, the J end lost 6 bases, and 18 bases lay between the germline ends. This chain's CDR3 is CASGLVMGRSRFQPQHF. CDR3 coding DNA: TGTGCTAGTGGTTTGGTAATGGGCAGGTCTCGCTTTCAGCCCCAGCATTTT.

V usage is TRBV5-1 and J usage is TRBJ2-7; 11 nucleotides line up with TRBD1. The germline V gene encodes CDR1 SGHRS and CDR2 YFSETQ. V shed 4 bases and J 2 bases; nucleotides not matched to a gene: 5. This CDR3 spans 15 amino acids. In nucleotides, the CDR3 is TGCGCCAGCAGCCCGGGACAGGGGGTCCCCTACGAGCAGTACTTC. It encodes CASSPGQGVPYEQYF.

The chain links TRBV7-9 to TRBJ1-1; D uncertain. The CDR3 contains 17 residues. The V gene's germline CDR1 is SEHNR and CDR2 FQNEAQ (reference sequence). V was shortened by 0 bases and J by 2 bases, with 16 bases between the two germline ends. The CDR3 sequence is CASSLAKTPIPNTEAFF. The CDR3 region has the DNA TGTGCCAGCAGCTTAGCCAAAACCCCAATACCTAACACTGAAGCTTTCTTT.

This chain links TRBV25-1 with TRBJ2-3, with 11 bases aligning to TRBD1. This CDR3 is 15 amino acids long. The V segment lost 1 base and the J segment 6 bases; nucleotides outside the gene matches: 3. The germline gives CDR1 MGHDK, CDR2 SYGVNS. The CDR3, as DNA: TGTGCCAGCAGTGAATGGGGACAGGGGGTGGATACGCAGTATTTT. Translation: CASSEWGQGVDTQYF.

This clone was counted a few times. V gene TRBV7-2 combines with J gene TRBJ1-5, with unresolved D. V dropped 2 bases and J dropped 4 bases, with 9 bases sitting between them. Germline V gene data show CDR1 as SGHTA and CDR2 as FQGNSA. This CDR3 has 14 residues. The CDR3 reads CASSLWTGNQPQHF. CDR3 nucleotide sequence: TGTGCCAGCAGCTTATGGACCGGTAATCAGCCCCAGCATTTT.

This clone was counted once. This chain connects TRBV5-1 to TRBJ1-1, with 7 positions matching TRBD1. The germline V gene encodes CDR1 SGHRS and CDR2 YFSETQ. The trim removed 2 bases at V and 0 bases at J, leaving 1 base unmatched. The CDR3 covers 14 residues. Here the CDR3 DNA reads TGCGCCAGCAGCTTCAGGGGGTTGAACACTGAAGCTTTCTTT. The encoded protein is CASSFRGLNTEAFF.

The chain joins TRBV3-1 (or the pseudogene TRBV3-2) to TRBJ1-2; D call uncertain. The V end lost 4 bases, the J end lost 8 bases, and 17 bases lay between the germline ends. Germline CDR1 is LGHDT and CDR2 is YNNKEL (reference sequence). This CDR3 has 14 amino acids. The DNA of the CDR3 is TGTGCCAGCAGCCCCCAAGTAAGAACGGCGGGCTACACCTTC. As protein: CASSPQVRTAGYTF.

The chain uses TRBV20-1 and TRBJ1-2; a weak D match, TRBD1 (6 bases). The V end was cut by 0 bases, the J end by 10 bases, with 9 bases between. This CDR3 spans 11 amino acids. Germline V lookup: CDR1 DFQATT, CDR2 SNEGSKA (reference sequence). CDR3 coding DNA: TGCAGTGCTAGAGATAGGGGGGACTACACCTTC. It encodes CSARDRGDYTF.

The chain is built from TRBV13 and TRBJ1-1; no definite D call. CDR1 and CDR2 (germline): PRHDT, FYEKMQ (reference sequence). V lost 1 base to trimming and J lost 4 bases, with 4 bases between them. The CDR3 totals 12 residues. CDR3 coding DNA: TGTGCCAGCAGCTTAGCCATCACTGAAGCTTTCTTT. Its translation is CASSLAITEAFF.

The chain joins TRBV24-1 to TRBJ2-5; a possible D gene is TRBD2 (6 bases). CDR3 size: 13 residues. Germline CDR1 KGHDR, CDR2 SFDVKD. Trimming left V 4 bases short and J 7 bases short, with 12 bases between. The CDR3 here is CATSDPLRGTQYF. DNA for the CDR3: TGTGCCACCAGTGACCCTTTGCGGGGGACCCAGTACTTC.